The 21 T cell receptor beta chains below all came from one sample that was sequenced in a study of blood T cell repertoires in COVID-19 (dated by TCRdb to the early 2020s). Libraries were built with the immunoSEQ multiplex PCR assay. TCRdb re-hosts the immuneACCESS table, in-frame sequences only. Its copies lack some clones; in the studies checked, an unresolved V gene accounts for under half of them, and the cause for the rest is not known. In this sample the table shows about 210,000 clones, approximately 90% of which occur a single time. The biggest ten clones account for around 0.7% of the sample. What was sequenced was peripheral blood. These receptors were collected from a man aged 40-55 years with acute or convalescent COVID-19.

This clone was seen a single time. The chain has TRBV6-1 and TRBJ2-7; D remains unclear. Germline assignment: CDR1 MNHNS and CDR2 SASEGT. The CDR3 runs 14 residues. Between the trimmed V and J ends, which lost 2 bases and 8 bases, there was a span of 16 bases. The CDR3 reads CASSERSGPTKQYF. DNA for the CDR3: TGTGCCAGCAGTGAAAGGTCAGGTCCTACGAAGCAGTACTTC.

Concerning this clone itself: Distinct nucleotide sequences in the sample also encode this CDR3. V gene TRBV27 combines with J gene TRBJ2-7; 10 bases are a match to TRBD1. V was pared by 2 bases and J by 2 bases, with 6 bases of the junction left unmatched. Germline loops: CDR1 MNHEY, CDR2 SMNVEV (reference sequence). The CDR3 totals 16 residues. The CDR3 nucleotides are TGTGCCAGCAGTTTAAGAAGGGACAGGGGCACCTACGAGCAGTACTTC. Its translation is CASSLRRDRGTYEQYF.

The rearrangement joins TRBV4-1 to TRBJ1-1; 7 bases agree with TRBD1. Losses at the gene ends were 4 bases for V and 1 base for J; bases not matched to a gene: 6. The CDR3 has 15 amino acids. Looked up from germline, CDR1 is MGHRA and CDR2 is YSYEKL. This CDR3 is CASSLGQGGNTEAFF. As DNA, the CDR3 is TGCGCCAGCAGCCTGGGGCAGGGGGGGAACACTGAAGCTTTCTTT.

The V call is TRBV2, the J call TRBJ1-2; D is perhaps TRBD1 (6 bases). V was pared by 2 bases and J by 5 bases, with 15 bases between. CDR1 and CDR2 from the germline V gene are SNHLY and FYNNEI. The CDR3 loop spans 15 amino acids. The CDR3 spells CASSEQRRGYYGYTF. The CDR3 nucleotides read TGTGCCAGCAGTGAACAACGAAGGGGGTATTATGGCTACACCTTC.

The CDR3 is CASSDSTRGASGNTIYF. CDR3 DNA sequence: TGTGCCAGCAGTGATTCGACCAGGGGTGCTTCTGGAAACACCATATATTTT. V usage is TRBV6-1 and J usage is TRBJ1-3, with D possibly matching TRBD1 (6 bases). Looked up from germline, CDR1 is MNHNS and CDR2 is SASEGT. Trimming removed 3 bases from V and 1 base from J, with 16 bases in between. This CDR3 has 17 amino acids.

This clone was observed a single time. DNA of the CDR3: TGTGCCAGCAACAGCAGGGGGCGCGGGGAAGCTTTCTTT. Protein sequence: CASNSRGRGEAFF. This sequence joins TRBV2 and TRBJ1-1; TRBD1 aligns across 8 bases. V was pared by 7 bases and J by 8 bases, with 9 bases of the junction left unmatched. The CDR3 extends over 13 amino acids. The germline V gene encodes CDR1 SNHLY and CDR2 FYNNEI. Filled out from reference TRBV2 and TRBJ1-1, the complete variable domain reads EPEVTQTPSHQVTQMGQEVILRCVPISNHLYFYWYRQILGQKVEFLVSFYNNEISEKSEIFDDQFSVERPDGSNFTLKIRSTKLEDSAMYFCASNSRGRGEAFFGQGTRLTVV.

The CDR3 region has the DNA TGTGCCAGCAGTTTCACAGCGGTTGAGCAGTTCTTC. Translation gives CASSFTAVEQFF. This chain uses TRBV12-3 or TRBV12-4 with TRBJ2-1; possibly TRBD2 for D (5 bases). V was pared by 3 bases and J by 9 bases, with 9 bases between. The CDR3 consists of 12 residues.

The rearrangement uses TRBV19 and TRBJ2-5; 12 bases are a match to TRBD2. The J segment lost 7 bases and the V segment lost 1 base, leaving 16 bases of the junction unmatched. CDR1 is LNHDA, CDR2 SQIVND, per germline (reference sequence). This CDR3 comprises 19 residues. The CDR3 DNA follows: TGTGCCAGTAGTATAGGTGCCACTAGCGGGGGGCCCGTCCCGGGGACCCAGTACTTC. Protein: CASSIGATSGGPVPGTQYF.

The rearrangement links TRBV6-5 to TRBJ2-7; perhaps TRBD2 as D (5 bases). The CDR3 is 16 amino acids. CDR1 and CDR2 (germline): MNHEY, SVGAGI. Trimming shortened V by 0 bases and J by 4 bases, and 16 bases separated the two germline ends. The CDR3 DNA reads as TGTGCCAGCAGTTACTCACGTTCAGCGGCCCCGTACGAGCAGTACTTC. Protein: CASSYSRSAAPYEQYF.

V and J are TRBV18 and TRBJ1-5; no definite D call. Germline V lookup: CDR1 KGHSH, CDR2 LQKENI. The CDR3 is 13 amino acids. The ends were cut back, 2 bases at V and 8 bases at J, with 10 bases in the middle. CDR3 in amino acids: CASSPGPVEPQHF. CDR3 nucleotide sequence: TGTGCCAGCTCACCAGGGCCGGTCGAGCCCCAGCATTTT.

The gene calls are TRBV4-2 and TRBJ1-2, with 9 bases identical to TRBD1. With 0 bases clipped from V and 0 bases from J, the junction kept 14 bases outside the gene matches. CDR1 and CDR2 (germline): LGHNA, YNFKEQ. CDR3 length equals 20 residues. The CDR3 is CASSQEMTGGTLTANYGYTF. DNA of the CDR3: TGTGCCAGCAGCCAAGAAATGACAGGGGGGACCCTAACAGCTAACTATGGCTACACCTTC.

V usage is TRBV6-5 and J usage is TRBJ1-1; TRBD1 is a possible D gene (6 bases). This CDR3 comprises 15 residues. Trimming cost V 6 bases and J 2 bases, with 16 bases left between them. Looked up from germline, CDR1 is MNHEY and CDR2 is SVGAGI. Written as DNA, the CDR3 is TGTGCCAGCAGAAGGAAGCCGACAGGCAACACTGAAGCTTTCTTT. This translates into CASRRKPTGNTEAFF.

As regards this clone: The same CDR3 also results from other DNA sequences found in this sample. The chain links TRBV5-1 to TRBJ1-1; 8 bases agree with TRBD1. CDR3 length: 14 residues. The junction had 2 bases not matched to a gene; V was cut back by 0 bases and J by 4 bases. CDR1 and CDR2 from the germline V gene are SGHRS and YFSETQ. The CDR3 sequence is CASSLETGGTEAFF. CDR3 bases: TGCGCCAGCAGCTTGGAAACAGGGGGCACTGAAGCTTTCTTT. The full variable domain, completed using reference TRBV5-1 and TRBJ1-1, is KAGVTQTPRYLIKTRGQQVTLSCSPISGHRSVSWYQQTPGQGLQFLFEYFSETQRNKGNFPGRFSGRQFSNSRSEMNVSTLELGDSALYLCASSLETGGTEAFFGQGTRLTVV.

The chain recombines TRBV7-9 with TRBJ1-2; D gene unclear. Trimming cost V 5 bases and J 5 bases, with 6 bases left between them. Germline assignment: CDR1 SEHNR and CDR2 FQNEAQ (reference sequence). The CDR3 is 11 amino acids. The CDR3 sequence is CASSPLYGYTF. As DNA, the CDR3 is TGTGCCAGCAGCCCCCTGTATGGCTACACCTTC.

A remark on this clone: The same CDR3 is also encoded by other DNA sequences in this sample. The chain is built from TRBV5-1 and TRBJ2-1; no clear D. Germline V gene sequence: CDR1 SGHRS, CDR2 YFSETQ. This CDR3 contains 11 residues. Trimming left V 3 bases short and J 6 bases short, with 4 bases between. The CDR3 nucleotides read TGCGCCAGCAGCTACTCCAATGAGCAGTTCTTC. Amino acid sequence: CASSYSNEQFF.

V usage is TRBV7-3 and J usage is TRBJ2-3, with 16 positions matching TRBD2. The junction had 13 bases not matched to a gene; V was cut back by 3 bases and J by 1 base. CDR1 and CDR2 from the germline V gene are SGHTA and FQGTGA. The CDR3 spans 21 residues. This CDR3 is CASSFRPTGLAGGGGTDTQYF. Here the CDR3 DNA reads TGTGCCAGCAGCTTCCGCCCCACGGGACTAGCGGGAGGGGGCGGCACAGATACGCAGTATTTT.

J is TRBJ2-3 and V is TRBV7-9, with TRBD2 matching 8 bases. The CDR3 extends over 15 amino acids. J was trimmed by 4 bases and V by 2 bases; bases with no gene match: 5. CDR1 is SEHNR, CDR2 FQNEAQ, per germline (reference sequence). The CDR3 nucleotides read TGTGCCAGCAGCTTATCGACCGGGGGGGCAGATACGCAGTATTTT. Protein sequence: CASSLSTGGADTQYF.

The chain combines TRBV10-2 with TRBJ2-3, with 9 bases fitting TRBD2. The CDR3 consists of 17 residues. The J segment lost 4 bases and the V segment lost 4 bases, leaving 12 bases of the junction unmatched. Germline CDR1 reads WSHSY; CDR2 reads SAAADI. The CDR3 loop reads CASSGGASGDIADTQYF. The CDR3 region has the DNA TGCGCCAGCAGTGGGGGGGCTAGCGGGGATATCGCAGATACGCAGTATTTT.

The rearrangement uses TRBV5-1 and TRBJ2-1, with D perhaps matching TRBD1 (7 bases). CDR1 is SGHRS and CDR2 is YFSETQ in the germline V gene. CDR3 size: 15 residues. The V and J ends lost 0 bases and 4 bases respectively, with 11 bases between them. CDR3 sequence reads: CASSLEQGTYNEQFF. The CDR3 DNA reads TGCGCCAGCAGCTTGGAACAGGGGACTTACAATGAGCAGTTCTTC.

This chain uses TRBV10-3 with TRBJ2-3; 10 bases are a match to TRBD2. CDR1 is ENHRY and CDR2 is SYGVKD in the germline V gene. The CDR3 is 17 amino acids. V lost 4 bases to trimming and J lost 4 bases; unmatched junction nucleotides: 11. The CDR3 region has the DNA TGTGCCATCAGTGTCGGGTTAGCGGGAGGATTGGCAGATACGCAGTATTTT. Translated: CAISVGLAGGLADTQYF.

This chain uses TRBV6-4 with TRBJ2-7; 11 bases are a match to TRBD2. The V and J ends lost 6 bases and 1 base, in that order; junction bases with no gene match: 5. The CDR3 has 15 amino acids. CDR1 and CDR2 from the germline V gene are MRHNA and SNTAGT. Here the CDR3 DNA reads TGTGCCAGCAGCTTAGCGGGAGGGGGGTCCTACGAGCAGTACTTC. Its translation: CASSLAGGGSYEQYF.